Below, 21 T cell receptor beta chains from the same sample are listed, as sequenced in a study of OX40 agonist ivuxolimab in advanced cancers. This table comes from immunoSEQ multiplex PCR, and its TCRdb copy is limited to in-frame clones, with some not included. Of 45,000 to 50,000 clones detected, roughly 90% appear once; the ten largest clones hold 12%. This sample comprised CD4+ or CD8+ T cells sorted from blood, obtained in a trial of the OX40 agonist ivuxolimab. Every receptor here comes from an adult with an advanced solid tumor such as melanoma, head and neck, liver or kidney cancer.

This clone came up a few times. The gene calls are TRBV11-2 and TRBJ2-1; D not resolved. The V and J ends lost 4 bases and 3 bases respectively, with 4 bases between them. CDR1 and CDR2 from the germline V gene are SGHAT and FQNNGV. This CDR3 contains 12 residues. The CDR3 region has the DNA TGTGCCAGCAGCTCTTTCTACAATGAGCAGTTCTTC. Translated: CASSSFYNEQFF.

The chain is built from TRBV19 and TRBJ1-1; D gene unclear. The CDR3 has 15 residues. Trimming left V 5 bases short and J 0 bases short, with 13 bases between. Germline V CDR1 and CDR2: LNHDA, SQIVND (reference sequence). CDR3 amino acids: CASSYIQPMNTEAFF. CDR3 bases: TGTGCCAGTAGTTATATACAGCCCATGAACACTGAAGCTTTCTTT.

This clone was recorded only once. V usage is TRBV6-5 and J usage is TRBJ1-4; D unresolved. Germline V gene lookup returns CDR1 MNHEY and CDR2 SVGAGI. Trimming took 7 bases from V and 0 from J, leaving 12 bases between them. This CDR3 contains 15 residues. CDR3 coding DNA: TGTGCCAGCACCCTTACACCCGCAACTAATGAAAAACTGTTTTTT. Residues: CASTLTPATNEKLFF.

The chain couples TRBV30 to TRBJ1-3, with TRBD1 as a possible D gene (5 bases). CDR3 length: 14 amino acids. The V and J ends lost 3 bases and 10 bases respectively, with 19 bases between them. Germline CDR1 reads GTSNPN; CDR2 reads SVGIG (reference sequence). Written as DNA, the CDR3 is TGTGCCTGGAGGAGGGACGGGGCCAGTTGGACCATATATTTT. Residues: CAWRRDGASWTIYF.

The DNA for the CDR3 is TGTGCCAGTAAATCCGATACGCAGTATTTT. Protein product: CASKSDTQYF. V is TRBV19 and J is TRBJ2-3, with D hard to call. Germline V gene data show CDR1 as LNHDA and CDR2 as SQIVND (reference sequence). The CDR3 runs 10 residues. Trimming pared 7 bases from V and 6 bases from J, leaving 5 bases between.

V usage is TRBV7-9 and J usage is TRBJ1-2, with D uncertain. There are 13 residues in the CDR3. Germline V gene data show CDR1 as SEHNR and CDR2 as FQNEAQ (reference sequence). Trimming shortened V by 6 bases and J by 4 bases, and 12 bases separated the two germline ends. This CDR3 reads CASSLDPPYGYTF. CDR3 bases: TGTGCCAGCAGTCTTGATCCACCCTATGGCTACACCTTC.

This clone appeared a single time. The chain joins TRBV9 to TRBJ2-2, with D perhaps matching TRBD1 (7 bases). In germline, CDR1 is SGDLS, CDR2 YYNGEE. Trimming shortened V by 3 bases and J by 4 bases, and 19 bases separated the two germline ends. The CDR3 covers 17 residues. The CDR3 here is CASSAPRQGGVTGELFF. In nucleotides, the CDR3 is TGTGCCAGCAGCGCACCACGACAGGGAGGCGTCACCGGGGAGCTGTTTTTT.

The chain recombines TRBV9 with TRBJ2-7, with D unresolved. Germline loops: CDR1 SGDLS, CDR2 YYNGEE. CDR3 length equals 14 residues. Trimming removed 0 bases from V and 0 bases from J, with 7 bases in between. Written as DNA, the CDR3 is TGTGCCAGCAGCGTAGGGGCTATCTCCTACGAGCAGTACTTC. This encodes CASSVGAISYEQYF.

The J gene is TRBJ2-1, the V gene TRBV19; no clear D. The germline V and J ends were trimmed by 5 bases and 3 bases, with 11 bases remaining between them. The CDR3 totals 14 residues. CDR1 and CDR2 from the germline V gene are LNHDA and SQIVND (reference sequence). The CDR3 region is CASSYVPLYNEQFF. The CDR3 region has the DNA TGTGCCAGTAGTTATGTGCCTCTCTACAATGAGCAGTTCTTC.

A word on this clone: At one boundary the junction diverges from the germline segment, which might be a read error. The chain carries TRBV11-1 and TRBJ1-1; 7 bases fit TRBD1. Germline CDR1 reads SGHAT; CDR2 reads FQDESV (reference sequence). CDR3 length: 15 residues. The CDR3 sequence: CASSQQTGSNPEAFF. DNA for the CDR3: TGTGCCAGCAGCCAACAGACAGGGTCGAACCCTGAAGCTTTCTTT.

The V and J genes are TRBV6-5 and TRBJ2-1; a possible D gene is TRBD2 (6 bases). Per germline, CDR1 MNHEY and CDR2 SVGAGI. V lost 0 bases, J lost 1 base, and 7 bases lay in between. The CDR3 has 15 amino acids. CDR3: CASSYSRGSYNEQFF. The CDR3 DNA is TGTGCCAGCAGTTACTCGCGGGGATCCTACAATGAGCAGTTCTTC.

The chain has TRBV5-4 and TRBJ1-2, with a weak D call TRBD1 (5 bases). This CDR3 is 16 amino acids long. V lost 3 bases to trimming and J lost 0 bases, with 15 bases between them. The V gene's germline CDR1 is SGHNT and CDR2 YYREEE (reference sequence). CDR3 sequence (DNA): TGTGCCAGCAGCTGGGGCGGCAGGTCAACTAACTATGGCTACACCTTC. It is translated as CASSWGGRSTNYGYTF.

The CDR3 region has the DNA TGCGCCAGCAGCTTGGGAGGGTCCGGGCCAGAGATTTTGGGAAACTATGGCTACACCTTC. Its protein product is CASSLGGSGPEILGNYGYTF. The V and J genes are TRBV5-1 and TRBJ1-2; D not resolved. The V end was cut by 0 bases, the J end by 2 bases, with 26 bases between. The CDR3 runs to 20 residues. From germline, CDR1 is SGHRS and CDR2 YFSETQ.

The J gene is TRBJ2-7, the V gene TRBV19, with 7 bases that match TRBD1. V shed 4 bases and J 6 bases; nucleotides not matched to a gene: 12. Germline V CDR1 and CDR2: LNHDA, SQIVND (reference sequence). The CDR3 is made up of 15 amino acids. CDR3: CASSTRQGRLAEQYF. CDR3 in DNA: TGTGCCAGTAGTACCCGACAGGGCCGGCTCGCCGAGCAGTACTTC.

The chain employs TRBV14 and TRBJ2-7; 10 positions match TRBD1. Germline CDR1 SGHDN, CDR2 FVKESK. The CDR3 has 13 residues. The V and J ends lost 1 base and 7 bases, in that order; junction bases with no gene match: 1. This CDR3 is CASSQGDRGEQYF. CDR3 DNA sequence: TGTGCCAGCAGCCAAGGGGACAGGGGTGAGCAGTACTTC.

The gene calls are TRBV5-1 and TRBJ2-5; 13 bases map to TRBD2. CDR3 length: 19 residues. Germline V gives CDR1 SGHRS, CDR2 YFSETQ. The junction had 13 bases not matched to a gene; V was cut back by 4 bases and J by 1 base. The CDR3 loop reads CASSPVGLAGVGVQETQYF. CDR3 sequence (DNA): TGCGCCAGCAGCCCAGTCGGACTAGCGGGAGTCGGGGTCCAAGAGACCCAGTACTTC.

J is TRBJ1-5 and V is TRBV27; weak D call: TRBD1 (6 bases). V was cut by 6 bases and J by 3 bases, with 9 bases left in between. The CDR3 extends over 13 amino acids. Germline CDR1 MNHEY, CDR2 SMNVEV (reference sequence). The DNA for the CDR3 is TGTGCCAGCAGCTACAGGGTCAATCAGCCCCAGCATTTT. This translates into CASSYRVNQPQHF.

The chain carries TRBV27 and TRBJ1-5; D unclear. Germline CDR1 MNHEY, CDR2 SMNVEV (reference sequence). This CDR3 comprises 14 residues. Between the trimmed V and J ends, which lost 4 bases and 4 bases, there was a span of 11 bases. DNA of the CDR3: TGTGCCAGCAGTTGGAAAGGGTGGAATCAGCCCCAGCATTTT. Translation: CASSWKGWNQPQHF.

The chain couples TRBV7-9 to TRBJ2-1; tentative D call: TRBD2 (5 bases). Germline V gives CDR1 SEHNR, CDR2 FQNEAQ (reference sequence). This CDR3 contains 16 residues. Trimming stripped 5 bases from V and 10 bases from J, with 24 bases between. The DNA for the CDR3 is TGTGCCAGCAGCCCCACCAGGAGCCAAGAGGGAGAGGAGCAGTTCTTC. It codes for CASSPTRSQEGEEQFF. Full variable domain (rest looked up from reference TRBV7-9 and TRBJ2-1): DTGVSQNPRHKITKRGQNVTFRCDPISEHNRLYWYRQTLGQGPEFLTYFQNEAQLEKSRLLSDRFSAERPKGSFSTLEIQRTEQGDSAMYLCASSPTRSQEGEEQFFGPGTRLTVL.

Only one count was recorded for this clone. The chain recombines TRBV29-1 with TRBJ2-7; D uncertain. CDR3 length equals 12 residues. Per the germline V gene, CDR1 is SQVTM and CDR2 is ANQGSEA. V lost 4 bases, J lost 7 bases, and 14 bases lay in between. CDR3: CSVGVPSREQYF. In DNA, the CDR3 is TGCAGCGTTGGGGTTCCGTCTCGGGAGCAGTACTTC.

This chain joins TRBV9 and TRBJ2-2, with D maybe TRBD1 (5 bases). Germline V gene lookup returns CDR1 SGDLS and CDR2 YYNGEE. The CDR3 length is 14 residues. Trimming took 2 bases from V and 5 from J, leaving 10 bases between them. CDR3 sequence reads: CASSVEGETGELFF. CDR3 coding DNA: TGTGCCAGCAGCGTCGAAGGGGAAACCGGGGAGCTGTTTTTT.